The 14 T cell receptor beta chains below come from one sample, sequenced in a study of blood T cell repertoires in COVID-19. Assay used: immunoSEQ multiplex PCR; TCRdb lists only in-frame clones, some missing. The table lists some 80,000 clones, more than 75% of them singletons. The sequencing sample was made of peripheral blood. The source of these receptors is a man between 60 and 70 years old with COVID-19, enrolled during active disease.

The V gene is TRBV5-5, the J gene TRBJ1-1; no clear D gene. This CDR3 contains 15 residues. Between the trimmed V and J ends, which lost 0 bases and 0 bases, there was a span of 9 bases. Germline values: CDR1 SGHKS, CDR2 YYEKEE (reference sequence). The CDR3 DNA follows: TGTGCCAGCAGCTTGGTCCGGGATTTGAACACTGAAGCTTTCTTT. It translates to CASSLVRDLNTEAFF.

The chain uses TRBV18 and TRBJ1-2; 7 nucleotides align to TRBD1. This CDR3 comprises 16 residues. The junction had 5 bases not matched to a gene; V was cut back by 1 base and J by 0 bases. Per germline, CDR1 KGHSH and CDR2 LQKENI. CDR3 residues: CASSPQKGATNYGYTF. The CDR3 coding sequence is TGTGCCAGCTCACCACAGAAGGGGGCAACTAACTATGGCTACACCTTC.

The V call is TRBV7-9, the J call TRBJ1-4; 7 nucleotides match TRBD1. Germline loops: CDR1 SEHNR, CDR2 FQNEAQ (reference sequence). The V gene end was trimmed by 1 base and the J gene end by 0 bases; junction bases not matched to a gene: 2. CDR3 length: 16 residues. CDR3 region: CASSLVGQPTNEKLFF. CDR3 DNA: TGTGCCAGCAGCTTAGTGGGACAGCCAACTAATGAAAAACTGTTTTTT.

The rearrangement links TRBV30 to TRBJ1-2; 8 bases are shared with TRBD1. The CDR3 is made up of 14 amino acids. The V and J ends lost 4 bases and 5 bases, in that order; junction bases with no gene match: 9. Per the germline V gene, CDR1 is GTSNPN and CDR2 is SVGIG (reference sequence). Here the CDR3 reads CAWNGRGRRYGYTF. CDR3 DNA sequence: TGTGCCTGGAACGGCAGGGGGCGAAGATATGGCTACACCTTC.

The chain is built from TRBV10-1 and TRBJ2-3; D is possibly TRBD1 (6 bases). Trimming left V 2 bases short and J 1 base short, with 16 bases between. The CDR3 runs to 17 residues. Germline CDR1 reads WNHNN; CDR2 reads SYGVQD (reference sequence). The CDR3 sequence: CASSESSGVEGTDTQYF. CDR3 sequence (DNA): TGCGCCAGCAGTGAGAGTTCAGGGGTCGAAGGCACAGATACGCAGTATTTT.

The chain joins TRBV11-2 to TRBJ2-1; D unclear. The CDR3 is made up of 15 amino acids. Deletions cut 2 bases from V and 4 bases from J, with 12 bases between. The germline V gene has CDR1 SGHAT and CDR2 FQNNGV. This CDR3 is CASSLHHSNYNEQFF. CDR3 nucleotides: TGTGCCAGCAGCTTACACCACTCCAATTACAATGAGCAGTTCTTC.

This rearrangement joins TRBV15 to TRBJ1-4, with D unclear. With 1 base removed from V and 6 bases from J, the gap between germline ends came to 9 bases. The length of the CDR3 is 14 residues. CDR1 and CDR2 from the germline V gene are LNHNV and YYDKDF (reference sequence). The CDR3 bases are TGTGCCACCAGCAGAGTACAGTCCTATGAAAAACTGTTTTTT. It encodes CATSRVQSYEKLFF.

This clone was seen more than once but under ten times. The V gene is TRBV6-1, the J gene TRBJ2-1; 8 bases line up with TRBD1. CDR3 length: 14 residues. Germline CDR1 reads MNHNS; CDR2 reads SASEGT. V lost 2 bases and J lost 9; bases outside the gene matches: 6. CDR3 region: CASSETGQVVEQFF. CDR3 nucleotide sequence: TGTGCCAGCAGTGAAACGGGACAGGTCGTTGAGCAGTTCTTC.

The V call is TRBV19, the J call TRBJ1-3; 8 nucleotides line up with TRBD1. The J segment lost 4 bases and the V segment lost 5 bases, leaving 7 bases of the junction unmatched. There are 15 residues in the CDR3. Germline CDR1 reads LNHDA; CDR2 reads SQIVND (reference sequence). This CDR3 reads CASSVGQGFGNTIYF. CDR3 bases: TGTGCCAGTAGTGTCGGACAGGGTTTCGGAAACACCATATATTTT.

The genes are TRBV28 and TRBJ1-5, with 8 positions matching TRBD1. CDR1 MDHEN and CDR2 SYDVKM come from the germline V gene. The CDR3 sequence is 13 residues long. With 8 bases clipped from V and 5 bases from J, the junction kept 5 bases outside the gene matches. The CDR3: CASWTGRDQPQHF. The CDR3 DNA reads TGTGCCAGCTGGACAGGGAGGGATCAGCCCCAGCATTTT.

The genes are TRBV5-6 and TRBJ1-1; D may be TRBD1 (6 bases). Germline values: CDR1 SGHDT, CDR2 YYEEEE. There are 14 residues in the CDR3. The V gene lost 3 bases and the J gene lost 6 bases, with 15 bases spanning the gap. The CDR3 region has the DNA TGTGCCAGCAGCTACAGGGTGGGTCCCTCTGAAGCTTTCTTT. Its protein product is CASSYRVGPSEAFF.

The CDR3 region has the DNA TGTGCCAGCAGCCCACAGGGGAGGACGAATCAGCCCCAGCATTTT. This encodes CASSPQGRTNQPQHF. The V call is TRBV7-2, the J call TRBJ1-5; the match to TRBD1 covers 7 bases. Germline lookup yields CDR1 SGHTA and CDR2 FQGNSA. The J segment lost 4 bases and the V segment lost 5 bases, leaving 8 bases of the junction unmatched. The CDR3 has 15 residues.

CDR3 sequence: CAWSRGAGELFF. CDR3 nucleotide sequence: TGTGCCTGGAGCAGGGGTGCCGGGGAGCTGTTTTTT. The chain combines TRBV30 with TRBJ2-2; possibly TRBD1 for D (6 bases). Trimming removed 3 bases at V and 6 bases at J, with 8 bases between. Germline CDR1 reads GTSNPN; CDR2 reads SVGIG (reference sequence). This CDR3 is 12 amino acids long.

A note on this clone: Other DNA sequences in the same sample also yield this CDR3. V and J are TRBV28 and TRBJ1-1, with D tentatively TRBD1 (5 bases). The CDR3 totals 14 residues. CDR1 is MDHEN and CDR2 is SYDVKM in the germline V gene. Between the trimmed V and J ends, which lost 6 bases and 0 bases, there was a span of 11 bases. CDR3 bases: TGTGCCAGCAGCCTAACGGGGGTGAACACTGAAGCTTTCTTT. It encodes CASSLTGVNTEAFF.